This T cell receptor beta chain was documented in a study of blood T cell repertoires in COVID-19. The wider study: Samples of COVID-19 (acute and convalescent) were obtained from the United States, Italy and Spain. In each case, the material was cDNA or gDNA derived from T cells, B-cell-depleted T cells, or PBMCs.

CDR3 length: 14 amino acids. Germline V gene sequence: CDR1 SGDLS, CDR2 YYNGEE. The junction had 5 bases not matched to a gene; V was cut back by 0 bases and J by 6 bases. In the source study's methods: Reference gene primer amplification gave estimated nucleated cell counts. The repertoire was sequenced with immunoSEQ multiplex PCR; TCRdb's copy has only in-frame clones and lacks some. V, J and clone size are those of that table, while D and trimming were read from the DNA. This sample has approximately 300,000 clones, with over 75% found just once. Seattle participants joined during active infection and were tracked over time.

The receptor was derived from a human donor with COVID-19, enrolled during active disease. The donor label of this sample is uncertain. J is TRBJ2-7 and V is TRBV9, with 8 bases matching TRBD2. The sample comprised peripheral blood. The CDR3 bases are TGTGCCAGCAGCGTAGTAGGTAGCGGGGCCGAGCAGTACTTC. Translating gives CASSVVGSGAEQYF.